This T cell receptor (beta chain) was sequenced during a study of OX40 agonist ivuxolimab in advanced cancers. Study context: Given to patients was ivuxolimab, an agonistic anti-OX40 (CD134) antibody. Three patients showed partial responses: one hepatocellular carcinoma and two cutaneous melanoma cases.

The assay was immunoSEQ multiplex PCR, and TCRdb's table has in-frame clones only and misses some. The sample contains fewer than 80,000 clones, about nine tenths of which appear only once. This clone is labeled medium-sized. This sequence was found in an adult with an advanced solid tumor such as melanoma, head and neck, liver or kidney cancer. Specimen: CD4+ or CD8+ T cells sorted from blood, collected in a trial of the OX40 agonist ivuxolimab.

The CDR3 spells CASSPNPQTGMGGYTF. CDR3 nucleotides: TGTGCCAGCAGCCCTAACCCCCAAACAGGGATGGGTGGCTACACCTTC. The genes are TRBV7-2 and TRBJ1-2, with a weak D call TRBD1 (6 bases). V shed 5 bases and J shed 7 bases, with 23 bases lying between them. The CDR3 loop spans 16 amino acids. From germline, CDR1 is SGHTA and CDR2 FQGNSA.